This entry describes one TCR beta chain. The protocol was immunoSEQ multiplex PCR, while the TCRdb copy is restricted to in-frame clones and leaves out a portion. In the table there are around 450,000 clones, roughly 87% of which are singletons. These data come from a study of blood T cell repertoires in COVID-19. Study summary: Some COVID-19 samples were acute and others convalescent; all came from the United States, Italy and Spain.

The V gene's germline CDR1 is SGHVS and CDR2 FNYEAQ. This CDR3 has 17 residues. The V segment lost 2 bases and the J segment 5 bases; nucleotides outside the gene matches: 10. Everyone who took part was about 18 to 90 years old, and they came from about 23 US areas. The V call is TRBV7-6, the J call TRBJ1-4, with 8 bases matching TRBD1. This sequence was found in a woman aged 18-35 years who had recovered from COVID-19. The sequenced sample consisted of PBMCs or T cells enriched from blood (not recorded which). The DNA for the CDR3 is TGTGCCAGCAGCTTACGGGACAGGACCTATACAAATGAAAAACTGTTTTTT. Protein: CASSLRDRTYTNEKLFF.